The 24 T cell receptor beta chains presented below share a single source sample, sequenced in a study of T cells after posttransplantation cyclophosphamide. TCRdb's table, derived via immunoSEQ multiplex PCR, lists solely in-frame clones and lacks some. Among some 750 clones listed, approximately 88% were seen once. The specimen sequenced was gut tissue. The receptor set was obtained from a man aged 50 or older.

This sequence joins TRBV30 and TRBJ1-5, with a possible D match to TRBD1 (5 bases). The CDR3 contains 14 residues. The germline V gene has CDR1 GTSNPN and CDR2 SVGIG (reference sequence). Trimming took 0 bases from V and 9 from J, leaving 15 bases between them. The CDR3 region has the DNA TGTGCCTGGAGTGTAAGCGTCGGGGACTGGCCCCAGCATTTT. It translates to CAWSVSVGDWPQHF.

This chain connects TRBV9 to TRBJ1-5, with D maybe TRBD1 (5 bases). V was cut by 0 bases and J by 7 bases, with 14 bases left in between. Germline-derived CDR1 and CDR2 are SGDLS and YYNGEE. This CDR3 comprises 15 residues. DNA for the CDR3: TGTGCCAGCAGCGTAGATGGCGGGGCTGGGCAGCCCCAGCATTTT. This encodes CASSVDGGAGQPQHF.

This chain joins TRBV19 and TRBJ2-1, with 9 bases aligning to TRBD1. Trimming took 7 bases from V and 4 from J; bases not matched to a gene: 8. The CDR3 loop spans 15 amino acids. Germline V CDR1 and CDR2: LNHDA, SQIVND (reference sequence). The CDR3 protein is CASTSPGQGYNEQFF. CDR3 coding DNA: TGTGCCAGTACCTCCCCGGGACAGGGTTACAATGAGCAGTTCTTC. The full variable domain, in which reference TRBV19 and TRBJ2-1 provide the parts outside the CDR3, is DGGITQSPKYLFRKEGQNVTLSCEQNLNHDAMYWYRQDPGQGLRLIYYSQIVNDFQKGDIAEGYSVSREKKESFPLTVTSAQKNPTAFYLCASTSPGQGYNEQFFGPGTRLTVL.

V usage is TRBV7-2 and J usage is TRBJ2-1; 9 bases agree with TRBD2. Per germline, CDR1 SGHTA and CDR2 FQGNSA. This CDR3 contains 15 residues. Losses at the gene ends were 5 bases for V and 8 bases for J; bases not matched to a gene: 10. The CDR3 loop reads CASSPGAGGIYEQFF. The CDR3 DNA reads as TGTGCCAGCAGCCCAGGGGCGGGGGGGATCTATGAGCAGTTCTTC.

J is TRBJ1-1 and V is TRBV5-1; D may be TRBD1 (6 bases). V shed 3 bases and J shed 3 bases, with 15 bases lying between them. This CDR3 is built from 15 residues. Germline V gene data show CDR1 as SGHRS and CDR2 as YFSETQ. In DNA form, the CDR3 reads TGCGCCAGCAGCTCCGGGACAACGGAGCACACTGAAGCTTTCTTT. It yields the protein CASSSGTTEHTEAFF. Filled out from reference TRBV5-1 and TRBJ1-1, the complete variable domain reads KAGVTQTPRYLIKTRGQQVTLSCSPISGHRSVSWYQQTPGQGLQFLFEYFSETQRNKGNFPGRFSGRQFSNSRSEMNVSTLELGDSALYLCASSSGTTEHTEAFFGQGTRLTVV.

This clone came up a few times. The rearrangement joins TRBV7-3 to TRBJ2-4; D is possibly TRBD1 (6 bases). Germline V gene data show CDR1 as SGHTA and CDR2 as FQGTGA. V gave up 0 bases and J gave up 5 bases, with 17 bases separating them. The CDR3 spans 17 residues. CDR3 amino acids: CASSLTPWTEGENIQYF. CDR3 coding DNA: TGTGCCAGCAGCTTAACGCCTTGGACAGAGGGTGAAAACATTCAGTACTTC.

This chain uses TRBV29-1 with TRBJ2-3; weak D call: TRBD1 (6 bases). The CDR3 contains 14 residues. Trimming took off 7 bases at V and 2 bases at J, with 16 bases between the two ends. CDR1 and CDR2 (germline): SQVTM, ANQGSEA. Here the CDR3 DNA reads TGCAGCGCTACTCCGGGACAACTCACAGATACGCAGTATTTT. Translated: CSATPGQLTDTQYF.

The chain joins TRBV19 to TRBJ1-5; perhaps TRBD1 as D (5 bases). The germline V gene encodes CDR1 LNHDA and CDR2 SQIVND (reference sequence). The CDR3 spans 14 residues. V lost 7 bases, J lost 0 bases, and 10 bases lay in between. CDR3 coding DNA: TGTGCCAGTAAAGTAACAGGTAGCAATCAGCCCCAGCATTTT. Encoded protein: CASKVTGSNQPQHF.

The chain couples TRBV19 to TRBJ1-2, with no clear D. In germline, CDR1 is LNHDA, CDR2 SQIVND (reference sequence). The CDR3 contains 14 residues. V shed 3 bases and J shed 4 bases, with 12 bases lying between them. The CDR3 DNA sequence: TGTGCCAGTAGTATCCCCCATACTGGCTATGGCTACACCTTC. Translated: CASSIPHTGYGYTF.

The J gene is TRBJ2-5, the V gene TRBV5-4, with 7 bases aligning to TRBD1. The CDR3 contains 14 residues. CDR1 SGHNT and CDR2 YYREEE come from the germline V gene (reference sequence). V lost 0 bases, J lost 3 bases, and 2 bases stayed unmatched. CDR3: CASSLGQGEETQYF. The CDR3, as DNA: TGTGCCAGCAGCTTGGGGCAGGGGGAAGAGACCCAGTACTTC.

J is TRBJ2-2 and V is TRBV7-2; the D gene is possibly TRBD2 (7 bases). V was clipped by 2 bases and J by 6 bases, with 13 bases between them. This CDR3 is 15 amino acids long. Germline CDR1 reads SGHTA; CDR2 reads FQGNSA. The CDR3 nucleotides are TGTGCCAGCAGCTTAAGGGGGAGGGGTGCCGGGGAGCTGTTTTTT. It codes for CASSLRGRGAGELFF.

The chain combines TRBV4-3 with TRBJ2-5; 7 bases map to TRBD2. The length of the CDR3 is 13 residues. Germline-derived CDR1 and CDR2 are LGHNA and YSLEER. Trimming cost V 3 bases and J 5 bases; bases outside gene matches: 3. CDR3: CASSQGGEETQYF. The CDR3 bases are TGCGCCAGCAGCCAGGGGGGGGAGGAGACCCAGTACTTC.

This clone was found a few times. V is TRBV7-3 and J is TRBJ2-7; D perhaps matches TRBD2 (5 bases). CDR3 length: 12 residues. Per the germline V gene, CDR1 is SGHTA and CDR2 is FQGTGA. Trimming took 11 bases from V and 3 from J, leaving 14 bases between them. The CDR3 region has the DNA TGTGCCTTCGTCGGGGAAGACTACGAGCAGTACTTC. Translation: CAFVGEDYEQYF. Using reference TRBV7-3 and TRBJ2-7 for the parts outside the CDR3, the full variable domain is GAGVSQTPSNKVTEKGKYVELRCDPISGHTALYWYRQSLGQGPEFLIYFQGTGAADDSGLPNDRFFAVRPEGSVSTLKIQRTERGDSAVYLCAFVGEDYEQYFGPGTRLTVT.

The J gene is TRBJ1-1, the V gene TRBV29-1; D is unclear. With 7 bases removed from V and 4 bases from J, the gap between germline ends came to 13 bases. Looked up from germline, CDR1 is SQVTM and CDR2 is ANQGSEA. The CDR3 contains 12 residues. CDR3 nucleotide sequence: TGCAGCGCCCTTGCTGGCAGCACTGAAGCTTTCTTT. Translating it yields CSALAGSTEAFF.

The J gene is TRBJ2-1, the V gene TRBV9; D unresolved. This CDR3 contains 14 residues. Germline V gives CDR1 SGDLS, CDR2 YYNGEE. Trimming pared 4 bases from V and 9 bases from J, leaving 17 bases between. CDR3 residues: CASSLGRSDAEQFF. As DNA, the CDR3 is TGTGCCAGCAGCTTAGGAAGGAGCGATGCTGAGCAGTTCTTC.

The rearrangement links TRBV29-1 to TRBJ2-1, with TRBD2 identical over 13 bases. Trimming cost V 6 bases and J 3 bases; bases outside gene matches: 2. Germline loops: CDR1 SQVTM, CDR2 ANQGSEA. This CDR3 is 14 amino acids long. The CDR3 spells CSVGTSGNYNEQFF. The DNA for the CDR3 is TGCAGCGTCGGGACTAGCGGGAACTACAATGAGCAGTTCTTC.

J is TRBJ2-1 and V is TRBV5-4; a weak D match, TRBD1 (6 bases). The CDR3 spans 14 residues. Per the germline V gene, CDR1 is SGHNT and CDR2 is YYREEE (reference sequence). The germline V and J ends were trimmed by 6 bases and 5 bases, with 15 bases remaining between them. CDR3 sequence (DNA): TGTGCCAGCACTTCAGGGGAGAGGCACAATGAGCAGTTCTTC. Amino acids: CASTSGERHNEQFF.

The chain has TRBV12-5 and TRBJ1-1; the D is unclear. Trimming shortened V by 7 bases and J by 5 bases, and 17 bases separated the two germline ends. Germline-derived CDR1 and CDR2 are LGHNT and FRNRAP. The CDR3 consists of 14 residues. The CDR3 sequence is CASAFTTAGTEAFF. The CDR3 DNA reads TGTGCTAGTGCCTTCACAACGGCAGGAACTGAAGCTTTCTTT.

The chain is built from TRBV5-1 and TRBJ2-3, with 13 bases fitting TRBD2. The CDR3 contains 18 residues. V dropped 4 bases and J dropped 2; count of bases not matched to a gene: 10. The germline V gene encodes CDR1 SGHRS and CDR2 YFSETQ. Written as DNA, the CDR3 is TGCGCCAGCAGCATTGGGACTAGCGGGGCCACCTACACAGATACGCAGTATTTT. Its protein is CASSIGTSGATYTDTQYF.

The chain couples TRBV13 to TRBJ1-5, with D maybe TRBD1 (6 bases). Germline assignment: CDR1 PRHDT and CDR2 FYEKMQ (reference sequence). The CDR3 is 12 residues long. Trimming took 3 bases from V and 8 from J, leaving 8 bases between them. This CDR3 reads CASSFNREPQHF. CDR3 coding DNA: TGTGCCAGCAGCTTCAACAGGGAGCCCCAGCATTTT. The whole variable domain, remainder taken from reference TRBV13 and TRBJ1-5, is AAGVIQSPRHLIKEKRETATLKCYPIPRHDTVYWYQQGPGQDPQFLISFYEKMQSDKGSIPDRFSAQQFSDYHSELNMSSLELGDSALYFCASSFNREPQHFGDGTRLSIL.

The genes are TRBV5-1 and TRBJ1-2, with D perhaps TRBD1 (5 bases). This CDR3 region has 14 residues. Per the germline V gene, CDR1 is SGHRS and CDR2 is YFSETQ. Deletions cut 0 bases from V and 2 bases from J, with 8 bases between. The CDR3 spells CASSLGSGNYGYTF. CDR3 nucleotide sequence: TGCGCCAGCAGCTTGGGATCAGGGAACTATGGCTACACCTTC.

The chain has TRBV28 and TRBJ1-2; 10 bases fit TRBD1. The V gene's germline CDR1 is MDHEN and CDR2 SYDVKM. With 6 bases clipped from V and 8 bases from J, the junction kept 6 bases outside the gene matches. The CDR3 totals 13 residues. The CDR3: CASRGDRGGGYTF. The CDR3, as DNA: TGTGCCAGCAGGGGGGACAGGGGAGGCGGCTACACCTTC.

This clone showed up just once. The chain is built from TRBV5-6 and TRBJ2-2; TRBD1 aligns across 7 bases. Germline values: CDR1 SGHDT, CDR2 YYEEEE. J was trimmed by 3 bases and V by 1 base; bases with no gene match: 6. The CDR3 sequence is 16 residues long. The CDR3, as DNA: TGTGCCAGCAGCTTGAGGACAGGCCTATACACCGGGGAGCTGTTTTTT. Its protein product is CASSLRTGLYTGELFF. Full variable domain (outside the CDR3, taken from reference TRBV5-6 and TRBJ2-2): DAGVTQSPTHLIKTRGQQVTLRCSPKSGHDTVSWYQQALGQGPQFIFQYYEEEERQRGNFPDRFSGHQFPNYSSELNVNALLLGDSALYLCASSLRTGLYTGELFFGEGSRLTVL.

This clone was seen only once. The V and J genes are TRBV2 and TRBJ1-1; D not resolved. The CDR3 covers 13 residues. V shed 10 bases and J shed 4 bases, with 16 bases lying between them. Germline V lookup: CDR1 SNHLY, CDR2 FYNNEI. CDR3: CATKLGPFTEAFF. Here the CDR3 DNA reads TGTGCCACGAAACTAGGGCCCTTCACTGAAGCTTTCTTT. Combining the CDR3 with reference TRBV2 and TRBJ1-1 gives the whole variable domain EPEVTQTPSHQVTQMGQEVILRCVPISNHLYFYWYRQILGQKVEFLVSFYNNEISEKSEIFDDQFSVERPDGSNFTLKIRSTKLEDSAMYFCATKLGPFTEAFFGQGTRLTVV.